This T cell receptor beta chain appears in the sequencing data of a study of a mutant IDH1 vaccine in newly diagnosed glioma. The wider study: Previous care, which was radiotherapy, temozolomide, or both, most often involved both.

Worth noting for this clone: The antigen is not known.

Germline CDR1 and CDR2: MGHRA and YSYEKL. The CDR3 extends over 15 amino acids. Study-wide points: Pseudoprogression seemingly bore no relation to changes in top peripheral T cell clonotypes. Across multiple MHC alleles, 80% to 95% of patients had vaccine-induced responses.

Using immunoSEQ multiplex PCR, the repertoire was profiled, and TCRdb retains in-frame clones only, with some absent. The sample shows 20,000 to 25,000 clones, around 70% of them seen only once. Time point denoted: week 11, during vaccination. Each dose delivered 300 ug of mutant IDH1 20-mer peptide subcutaneously with imiquimod. Donor diagnoses consisted of new WHO grade 3 or 4 IDH1-mutant, ATRX-lost astrocytomas. The specimen comprised peripheral blood mononuclear cells (PBMCs), sampled from a glioma patient whose treatment included an IDH1 peptide vaccine. This chain uses TRBV4-1 with TRBJ1-3, with 15 bases aligning to TRBD2. The DNA end favors TRBJ2-2, so the J call may be wrong. The origin of this receptor is a man between 18 and 35 years old with glioma. Some clones in this sample may be carry-over from other donors' samples. The CDR3 loop reads CASRGLAGGTGELFF. In DNA form, the CDR3 reads TGCGCCAGCAGGGGACTAGCGGGAGGCACCGGGGAGCTGTTTTTT.